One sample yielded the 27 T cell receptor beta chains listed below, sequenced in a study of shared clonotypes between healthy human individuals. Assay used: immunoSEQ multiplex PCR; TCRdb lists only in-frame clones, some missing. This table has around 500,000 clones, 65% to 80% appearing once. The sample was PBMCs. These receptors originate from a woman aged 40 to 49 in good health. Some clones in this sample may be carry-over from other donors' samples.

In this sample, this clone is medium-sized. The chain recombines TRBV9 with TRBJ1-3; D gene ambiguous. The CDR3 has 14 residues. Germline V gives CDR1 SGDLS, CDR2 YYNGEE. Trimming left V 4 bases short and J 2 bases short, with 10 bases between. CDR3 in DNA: TGTGCCAGCAGCCTCACTTTTGCTGGAAACACCATATATTTT. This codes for CASSLTFAGNTIYF.

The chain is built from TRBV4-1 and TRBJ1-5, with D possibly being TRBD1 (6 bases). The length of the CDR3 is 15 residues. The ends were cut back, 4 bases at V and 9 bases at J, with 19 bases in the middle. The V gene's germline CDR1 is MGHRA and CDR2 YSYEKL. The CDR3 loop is CASSPQGLGAGPQHF. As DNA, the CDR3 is TGCGCCAGCAGCCCTCAGGGGCTAGGGGCAGGGCCCCAGCATTTT.

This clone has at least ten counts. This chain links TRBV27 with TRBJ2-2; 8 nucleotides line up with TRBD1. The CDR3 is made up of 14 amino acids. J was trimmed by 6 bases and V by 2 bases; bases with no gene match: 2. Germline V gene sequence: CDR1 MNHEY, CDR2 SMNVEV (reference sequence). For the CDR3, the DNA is TGTGCCAGCAGTTTACTGACAGGGGCCGGGGAGCTGTTTTTT. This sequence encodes CASSLLTGAGELFF.

CDR3 coding DNA: TGCGCCAGCAGCCAAGATCTAACCGGGACCCAGTACTTC. It codes for CASSQDLTGTQYF. The chain joins TRBV4-3 to TRBJ2-5; D not certain. V lost 0 bases and J lost 7, with 9 bases in between. Germline assignment: CDR1 LGHNA and CDR2 YSLEER. CDR3 length equals 13 residues.

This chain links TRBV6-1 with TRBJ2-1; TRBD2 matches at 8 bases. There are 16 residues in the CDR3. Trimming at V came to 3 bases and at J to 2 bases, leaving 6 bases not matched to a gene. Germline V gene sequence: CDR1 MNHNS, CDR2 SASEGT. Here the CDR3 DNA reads TGTGCCAGCAGTGAGGTACAACTAGCGGCCTACAATGAGCAGTTCTTC. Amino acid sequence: CASSEVQLAAYNEQFF.

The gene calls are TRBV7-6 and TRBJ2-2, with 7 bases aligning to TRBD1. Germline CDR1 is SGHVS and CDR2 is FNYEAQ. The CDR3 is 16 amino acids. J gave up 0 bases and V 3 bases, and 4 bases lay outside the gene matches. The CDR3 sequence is CASSLVGGSNTGELFF. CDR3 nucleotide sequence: TGTGCCAGCAGCTTGGTAGGGGGCTCGAACACCGGGGAGCTGTTTTTT. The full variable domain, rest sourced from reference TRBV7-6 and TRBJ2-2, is GAGVSQSPRYKVTKRGQDVALRCDPISGHVSLYWYRQALGQGPEFLTYFNYEAQQDKSGLPNDRFSAERPEGSISTLTIQRTEQRDSAMYRCASSLVGGSNTGELFFGEGSRLTVL.

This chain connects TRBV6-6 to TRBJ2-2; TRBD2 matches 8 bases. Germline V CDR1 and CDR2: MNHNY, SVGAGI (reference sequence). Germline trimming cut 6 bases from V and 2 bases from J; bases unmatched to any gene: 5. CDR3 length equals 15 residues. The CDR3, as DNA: TGTGCCAGCAGACAAAGCGGGAGAAACACCGGGGAGCTGTTTTTT. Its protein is CASRQSGRNTGELFF.

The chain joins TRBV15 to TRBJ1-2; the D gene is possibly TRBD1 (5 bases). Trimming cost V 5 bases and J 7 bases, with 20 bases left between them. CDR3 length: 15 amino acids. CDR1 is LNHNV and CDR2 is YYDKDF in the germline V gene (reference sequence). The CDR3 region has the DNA TGTGCCACCAGCGGACCCCCGAGGGGTTCTGGTGGCTACACCTTC. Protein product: CATSGPPRGSGGYTF. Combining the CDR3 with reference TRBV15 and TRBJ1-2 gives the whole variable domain DAMVIQNPRYQVTQFGKPVTLSCSQTLNHNVMYWYQQKSSQAPKLLFHYYDKDFNNEADTPDNFQSRRPNTSFCFLDIRSPGLGDTAMYLCATSGPPRGSGGYTFGSGTRLTVV.

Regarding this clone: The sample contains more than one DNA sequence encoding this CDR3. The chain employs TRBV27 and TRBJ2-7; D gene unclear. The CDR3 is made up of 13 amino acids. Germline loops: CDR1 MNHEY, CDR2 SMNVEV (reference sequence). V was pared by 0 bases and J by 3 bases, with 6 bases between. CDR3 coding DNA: TGTGCCAGCAGTTTATCTCGAAACTACGAGCAGTACTTC. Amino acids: CASSLSRNYEQYF.

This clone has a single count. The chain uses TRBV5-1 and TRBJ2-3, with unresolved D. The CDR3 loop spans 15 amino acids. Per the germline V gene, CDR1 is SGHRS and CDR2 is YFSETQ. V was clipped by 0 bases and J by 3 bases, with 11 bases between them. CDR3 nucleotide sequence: TGCGCCAGCAGCTTGGAGTCACCCGGGACAGATACGCAGTATTTT. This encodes CASSLESPGTDTQYF.

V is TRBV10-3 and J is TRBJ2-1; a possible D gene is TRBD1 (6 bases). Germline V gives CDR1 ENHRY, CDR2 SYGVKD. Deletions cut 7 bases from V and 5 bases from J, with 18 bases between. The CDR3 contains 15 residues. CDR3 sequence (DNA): TGTGCCATCAAGTTCCGGGACAATGATCACAATGAGCAGTTCTTC. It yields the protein CAIKFRDNDHNEQFF.

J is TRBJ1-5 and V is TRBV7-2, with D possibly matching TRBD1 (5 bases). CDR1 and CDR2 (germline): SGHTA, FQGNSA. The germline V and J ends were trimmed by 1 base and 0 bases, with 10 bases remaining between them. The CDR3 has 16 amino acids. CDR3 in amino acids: CASSLDGGGSNQPQHF. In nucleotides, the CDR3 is TGTGCCAGCAGCTTAGATGGGGGGGGTAGCAATCAGCCCCAGCATTTT.

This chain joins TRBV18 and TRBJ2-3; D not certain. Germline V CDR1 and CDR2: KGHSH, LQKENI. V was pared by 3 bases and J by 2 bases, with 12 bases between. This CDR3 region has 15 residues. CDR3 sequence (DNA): TGTGCCAGCTCACCTCTGTCTTCCGTCACAGATACGCAGTATTTT. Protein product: CASSPLSSVTDTQYF.

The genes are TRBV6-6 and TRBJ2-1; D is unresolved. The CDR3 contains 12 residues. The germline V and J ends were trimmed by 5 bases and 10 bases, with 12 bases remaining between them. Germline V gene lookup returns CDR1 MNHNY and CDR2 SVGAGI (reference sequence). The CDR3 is CASSGPGTEQFF. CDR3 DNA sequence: TGTGCCAGCAGTGGCCCGGGCACGGAGCAGTTCTTC.

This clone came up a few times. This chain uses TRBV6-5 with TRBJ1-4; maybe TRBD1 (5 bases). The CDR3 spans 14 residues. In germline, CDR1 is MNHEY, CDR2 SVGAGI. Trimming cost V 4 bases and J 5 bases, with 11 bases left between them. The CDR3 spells CASSSDGANEKLFF. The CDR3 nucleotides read TGTGCCAGCAGTTCCGACGGGGCGAATGAAAAACTGTTTTTT.

CDR3 sequence: CASSYDTRSTEAFF. DNA of the CDR3: TGTGCCAGCAGTTACGACACTCGGAGCACTGAAGCTTTCTTT. The rearrangement uses TRBV6-5 and TRBJ1-1; D is unclear. The CDR3 runs to 14 residues. Trimming removed 2 bases at V and 4 bases at J, with 11 bases between. Germline loops: CDR1 MNHEY, CDR2 SVGAGI.

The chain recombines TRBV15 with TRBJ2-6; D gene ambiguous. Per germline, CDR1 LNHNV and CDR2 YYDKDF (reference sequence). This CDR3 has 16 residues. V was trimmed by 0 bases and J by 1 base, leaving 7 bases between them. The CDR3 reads CATSRDLGSGANVLTF. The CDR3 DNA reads TGTGCCACCAGCAGAGATCTGGGGTCTGGGGCCAACGTCCTGACTTTC.

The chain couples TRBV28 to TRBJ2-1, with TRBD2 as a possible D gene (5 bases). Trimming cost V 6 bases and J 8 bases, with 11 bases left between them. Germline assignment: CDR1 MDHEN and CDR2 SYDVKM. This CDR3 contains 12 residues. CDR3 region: CASSPPGDEQFF. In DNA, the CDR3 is TGTGCCAGCAGCCCCCCCGGGGATGAGCAGTTCTTC.

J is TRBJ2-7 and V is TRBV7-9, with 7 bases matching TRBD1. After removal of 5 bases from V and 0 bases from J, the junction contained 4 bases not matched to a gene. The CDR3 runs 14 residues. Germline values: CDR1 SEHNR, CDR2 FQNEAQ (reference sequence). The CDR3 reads CASSPGTVSYEQYF. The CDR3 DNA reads TGTGCCAGCAGCCCCGGGACAGTCTCCTACGAGCAGTACTTC.

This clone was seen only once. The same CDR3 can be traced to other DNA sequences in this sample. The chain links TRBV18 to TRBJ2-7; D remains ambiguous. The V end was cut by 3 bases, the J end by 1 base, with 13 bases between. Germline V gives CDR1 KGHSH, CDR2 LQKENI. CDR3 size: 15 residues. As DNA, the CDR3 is TGTGCCAGCTCACCCCCCGCGGCTCCTTCCTACGAGCAGTACTTC. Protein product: CASSPPAAPSYEQYF.

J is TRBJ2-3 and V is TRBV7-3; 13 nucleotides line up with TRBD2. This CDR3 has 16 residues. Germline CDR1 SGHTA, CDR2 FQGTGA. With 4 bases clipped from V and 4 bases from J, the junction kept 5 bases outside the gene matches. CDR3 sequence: CASSSSGLAGADTQYF. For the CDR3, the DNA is TGTGCCAGCAGCTCCTCCGGACTAGCGGGAGCAGATACGCAGTATTTT.

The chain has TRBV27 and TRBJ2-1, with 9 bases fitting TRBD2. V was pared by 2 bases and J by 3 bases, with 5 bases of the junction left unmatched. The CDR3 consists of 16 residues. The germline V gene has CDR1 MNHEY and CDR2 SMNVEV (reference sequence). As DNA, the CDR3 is TGTGCCAGCAGTTTAGTCTCAGCGGGGGGCTACAATGAGCAGTTCTTC. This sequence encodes CASSLVSAGGYNEQFF.

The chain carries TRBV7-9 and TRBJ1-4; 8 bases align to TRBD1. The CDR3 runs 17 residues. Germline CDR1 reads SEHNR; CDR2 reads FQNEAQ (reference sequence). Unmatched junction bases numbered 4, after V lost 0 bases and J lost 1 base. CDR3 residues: CASSLARGQGTNEKLFF. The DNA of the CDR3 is TGTGCCAGCAGCTTAGCCCGTGGACAGGGAACTAATGAAAAACTGTTTTTT.

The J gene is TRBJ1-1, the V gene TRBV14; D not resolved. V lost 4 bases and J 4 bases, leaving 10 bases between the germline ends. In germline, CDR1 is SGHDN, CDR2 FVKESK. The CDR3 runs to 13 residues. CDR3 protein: CASSPGSPTEAFF. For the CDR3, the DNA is TGTGCCAGCAGCCCGGGGAGTCCCACTGAAGCTTTCTTT.

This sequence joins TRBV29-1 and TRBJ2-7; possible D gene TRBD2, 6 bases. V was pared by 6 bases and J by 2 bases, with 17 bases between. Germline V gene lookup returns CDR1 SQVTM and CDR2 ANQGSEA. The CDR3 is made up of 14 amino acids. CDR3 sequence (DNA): TGCAGCGTCGCCTTAGATAGCGGAGCCTACGAGCAGTACTTC. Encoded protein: CSVALDSGAYEQYF.

The CDR3 is CASSSPPMNTEAFF. In nucleotides, the CDR3 is TGTGCCAGCAGCTCCCCCCCCATGAACACTGAAGCTTTCTTT. The chain uses TRBV11-2 and TRBJ1-1; D ambiguous. This CDR3 region has 14 residues. V gave up 4 bases and J gave up 0 bases, with 9 bases separating them. Germline CDR1 and CDR2: SGHAT and FQNNGV.

CDR3 protein: CSVSILGSSYEQYF. The CDR3 coding sequence is TGCAGCGTTTCGATATTGGGCAGTTCCTACGAGCAGTACTTC. The rearrangement joins TRBV29-1 to TRBJ2-7, with no clear D. V lost 5 bases, J lost 1 base, and 15 bases lay in between. The CDR3 spans 14 residues. Looked up from germline, CDR1 is SQVTM and CDR2 is ANQGSEA.